Shown below are 8 T cell receptor beta chains from a single sample sequenced in a study of spatial heterogeneity in lung cancer. TCRdb independently ran MiXCR on the 5' RACE reads; one entry per CDR3 protein. The table shows several thousand distinct CDR3 sequences, with 40% to 65% occurring only once. Described time point: sample taken at primary tumor resection. Unsorted whole RNA of tumor, nontumor lung or frozen PBMC was sequenced. The material sequenced was PBMCs, taken at surgery. These TCRs come from a female donor with early-stage non-small cell lung cancer.

This clonotype was detected a few times. This beta chain came through as a stray read in a library set up for alpha chains, and its size says little. The V gene is TRBV29-1, the J gene TRBJ2-1; D may be TRBD1 or TRBD2 (5 bases each). CDR3 size: 14 residues. In germline, CDR1 is SQVTM, CDR2 ANQGSEA. Trimming removed 0 bases from V and 0 bases from J, with 6 bases in between. The CDR3 protein is CSVEEGDSYNEQFF. DNA for the CDR3: TGCAGCGTTGAAGAGGGGGACTCCTACAATGAGCAGTTCTTC.

A remark on this clonotype: This beta chain is a stray sequence in a library constructed for alpha chains; its clone size is not meaningful. CDR3 sequence: CASSLVGDYNEQFF. DNA of the CDR3: TGTGCCAGCAGCTTAGTTGGGGATTACAATGAGCAGTTCTTC. J is TRBJ2-1 and V is TRBV7-6; D gene ambiguous. This CDR3 region has 14 residues. Trimming shortened V by 1 base and J by 4 bases, and 8 bases separated the two germline ends. Germline V gives CDR1 SGHVS, CDR2 FNYEAQ.

The sample holds a few counts of this clonotype. This beta chain represents an off-target read in a library built for alpha chains; its size is of limited meaning. V and J are TRBV14 and TRBJ2-5; D remains unclear. This CDR3 has 16 amino acids. Deletions cut 2 bases from V and 1 base from J, with 14 bases between. From germline, CDR1 is SGHDN and CDR2 FVKESK. The CDR3, as DNA: TGTGCCAGCAGCCAAACTCAGGAGTTTTTCCAAGAGACCCAGTACTTC. It codes for CASSQTQEFFQETQYF.

Note on this clonotype: This beta chain slipped into a library made for alpha chains as a stray read, so its size is not meaningful. The chain joins TRBV7-2 to TRBJ2-3; D is unclear. This CDR3 spans 14 amino acids. Trimming took 5 bases from V and 0 from J, leaving 9 bases between them. From germline, CDR1 is SGHTA and CDR2 FQGNSA. CDR3 region: CASSPVASTDTQYF. The CDR3 DNA is TGTGCCAGCAGCCCCGTAGCTAGCACAGATACGCAGTATTTT.

A remark on this clonotype: Because the library targeted alpha chains, this beta chain is an off-target read whose size means little. The CDR3 DNA is TGCGCCAGCAGCTATTCAGGGGAGTCCTACGAGCAGTACGTC. It codes for CASSYSGESYEQYV. V usage is TRBV5-1 and J usage is TRBJ2-7, with D possibly TRBD1 on 6 matching bases. V lost 3 bases and J 1 base, leaving 11 bases between the germline ends. The CDR3 runs to 14 residues. CDR1 and CDR2 from the germline V gene are SGHRS and YFSETQ.

With regard to this clonotype: Germline is not matched at one junction end, which may reflect a read error. This beta chain lies outside the target of a library built for alpha chains; its clone size means little. The rearrangement uses TRBV13 and TRBJ2-6; D unresolved. The CDR3 covers 16 residues. Germline values: CDR1 PRHDT, CDR2 FYEKMQ (reference sequence). CDR3 sequence reads: CASSLVKASEANVLTF. DNA of the CDR3: TGTGCCAGCAGCTTAGTCAAGGCTTCTGAGGCCAACGTCCTGACTTTC.

In regard to this clonotype: Since the library was made to target alpha chains, this beta chain is a stray read and its abundance is not meaningful. V and J are TRBV12-3 or TRBV12-4 and TRBJ2-2; 9 bases agree with TRBD1. J was trimmed by 4 bases and V by 7 bases; bases with no gene match: 4. There are 14 residues in the CDR3. CDR3 in amino acids: CASKTGGGTGELFF. Written as DNA, the CDR3 is TGTGCCAGCAAGACAGGGGGTGGCACCGGGGAGCTGTTTTTT.

Of note for this clonotype: The library was prepared for alpha chains; this beta chain is a stray read, so its frequency means little. This sequence joins TRBV29-1 and TRBJ2-1; tentatively, D is TRBD2 (6 bases). Deletions cut 4 bases from V and 5 bases from J, with 15 bases between. Germline V gives CDR1 SQVTM, CDR2 ANQGSEA. This CDR3 contains 14 residues. The CDR3: CSVVGVADHNEQFF. CDR3 coding DNA: TGCAGCGTTGTTGGGGTAGCGGACCACAATGAGCAGTTCTTC.